This T cell receptor beta chain derives from a study of CD8+ T cells in alopecia areata. Peripheral blood, together with lesional scalp punch biopsies, was collected from alopecia areata patients. Germline values: CDR1 SQVTM, CDR2 ANQGSEA. The CDR3 runs to 10 residues. V lost 4 bases and J 4 bases, leaving 4 bases between the germline ends. In each case, RNA was isolated and then reverse transcribed into cDNA as the sequencing template. The method was immunoSEQ multiplex PCR; TCRdb's version includes in-frame clones alone and lacks a portion of them. The sample holds 150,000 or so clones; around 47% are singletons and the top ten take 6.5% to 7.5%.

V and J are TRBV29-1 and TRBJ2-5; D is unclear. Sequences were obtained from CD4+ T cells sorted from blood. The TCR comes from a human donor with alopecia areata. The CDR3 loop is CSVGRETQYF. The CDR3 DNA sequence: TGCAGCGTTGGGAGAGAGACCCAGTACTTC.